A selection of T cell receptor beta chains follows, all from one sample in a study of blood T cell repertoires in COVID-19. Libraries were prepared by immunoSEQ multiplex PCR; TCRdb keeps only in-frame clonotypes and omits some of them. The sample lists roughly 80,000 clones; more than 70% were seen once. The sequenced sample consisted of peripheral blood. These receptors came from a woman older than 75 with acute or convalescent COVID-19. The CDR3 runs from the conserved cysteine through the conserved F or W. D genes are given only for firm matches. Expanded clones are given a class, and other clones once, few, many or no size at all.

TRBV5-4	TRBJ1-6	NA	NA	TGTGCCAGCAGCTCCTTTAAACAGGGTACAAGTTCACCCCTCCACTTT	CASSSFKQGTSSPLHF
TRBV19	TRBJ1-1	NA	NA	TGTGCCAGTAGTATAGATCATGACACTGAAGCTTTCTTT	CASSIDHDTEAFF
TRBV5-4	TRBJ1-1	few	NA	TGTGCCAGCAGTCGCGGACAGAACACTGAAGCTTTCTTT	CASSRGQNTEAFF
TRBV5-1	TRBJ2-6	NA	NA	TGCGCCAGCAGCTTGGTTAACTCTGGGGCCAACGTCCTGACTTTC	CASSLVNSGANVLTF
TRBV5-8	TRBJ2-7	NA	NA	TGTGCCAGCAGAACCGGGACACCCTACGAGCAGTACTTC	CASRTGTPYEQYF
TRBV7-9	TRBJ1-2	NA	TRBD1	TGTGCCAGCAGCTTTGGACAGGGGAGCTATGGCTACACCTTC	CASSFGQGSYGYTF
TRBV4-3	TRBJ1-1	NA	NA	TGCGCCAGCAGCCATGCTACAGGGTCGAACACTGAAGCTTTCTTT	CASSHATGSNTEAFF
TRBV6-2/TRBV6-3	TRBJ1-5	NA	TRBD1	TGTGCCAGCAGTCGGGACAGAGTCCCCCAGCCCCAGCATTTT	CASSRDRVPQPQHF
TRBV9	TRBJ1-2	NA	TRBD1	TGTGCCAGCAGCGTAGAGGTGACAGGGGCACTCAACTATGGCTACACCTTC	CASSVEVTGALNYGYTF
TRBV7-2	TRBJ2-7	NA	NA	TGTGCCAGCAGCCCAGGGCGTAATTCCTACGAGCAGTACTTC	CASSPGRNSYEQYF
TRBV5-1	TRBJ1-4	NA	NA	TGCGCCAGCAGCGGTGGACATTCGCTCAATGAAAAACTGTTTTTT	CASSGGHSLNEKLFF
TRBV7-9	TRBJ1-5	NA	TRBD1	TGTGCCAGCAGCCGGGACAGGGCTCAGCCCCAGCATTTT	CASSRDRAQPQHF
TRBV19	TRBJ2-6	NA	NA	TGTGCCAGTAGGCAGGTCGGCGGGGCCAACGTCCTGACTTTC	CASRQVGGANVLTF
TRBV3-1/TRBV3-2	TRBJ1-5	NA	NA	TGTGCCAGCAGCCAAGATAAGGGGCTGCAGCCCCAGCATTTT	CASSQDKGLQPQHF
TRBV19	TRBJ1-5	once	NA	TGTGCCAGTAGTCAGGACAGTAGCAATCAGCCCCAGCATTTT	CASSQDSSNQPQHF
TRBV7-8	TRBJ2-1	NA	TRBD2	TGTGCCAGCAGCAAGGGACTAGCGGTCTCCTACAATGAGCAGTTCTTC	CASSKGLAVSYNEQFF
TRBV19	TRBJ1-1	NA	NA	TGTGCCAGTAGTATAGATCCGGCGGCGCGGGGAGCTTTCTTT	CASSIDPAARGAFF
TRBV6-1	TRBJ2-2	NA	NA	TGTGCCAGCAGTGAAGCGCGAGGCGGGGAGCTGTTTTTT	CASSEARGGELFF
TRBV5-4	TRBJ2-7	NA	NA	TGTGCCAGCAGCTTGTCTTCCTACGAGCAGTACTTC	CASSLSSYEQYF
TRBV5-1	TRBJ2-6	NA	NA	TGCGCCAGCAGCCCAACCTCAAGGGGTACTGGGGCCAACGTCCTGACTTTC	CASSPTSRGTGANVLTF
TRBV7-9	TRBJ1-1	once	TRBD1	TGTGCCAGCAGCTTACTTCAGGGGGCTGAAGCTTTCTTT	CASSLLQGAEAFF
TRBV12-3/TRBV12-4	TRBJ1-2	NA	NA	TGTGCCAGCAGTTTTCAAGTCGCGAGTGGCTACACCTTC	CASSFQVASGYTF
TRBV7-6	TRBJ2-1	NA	NA	TGTGCCAGCAGCTTAGGGCAGGTCTACAAAGAGCAGTTCTTC	CASSLGQVYKEQFF
TRBV24-1	TRBJ1-2	NA	TRBD1	TGTGCCACCAGTGGGGGACAGGGCTATGGCTACACCTTC	CATSGGQGYGYTF
TRBV24-1	TRBJ2-5	once	NA	TGTGCCACCAGTGCCTCGGGCAGGGGAGAAGAGACCCAGTACTTC	CATSASGRGEETQYF
TRBV6-5	TRBJ2-1	NA	TRBD1	TGTGCCAGCAGGACAGGGTCGGTCGAGCAGTTCTTC	CASRTGSVEQFF
TRBV7-9	TRBJ2-5	NA	TRBD1	TGTGCCAGCAGCTTAGCCAGGGGGCAAGAGACCCAGTACTTC	CASSLARGQETQYF
TRBV6-5	TRBJ1-1	NA	NA	TGTGCCAGCAGTTACTCTGGTGTCAGGGAAACTGAAGCTTTCTTT	CASSYSGVRETEAFF
TRBV6-2/TRBV6-3	TRBJ2-5	NA	TRBD1	TGTGCCAGCAGTCGACAGGGAATGATAGAGACCCAGTACTTC	CASSRQGMIETQYF
TRBV28	TRBJ1-4	NA	NA	TGTGCCAGCAGTCCCGGGGGGGTGAAGAATGAAAAACTGTTTTTT	CASSPGGVKNEKLFF
TRBV15	TRBJ1-3	NA	TRBD1	TGTGCCACCAGCAGAGAGTGGACAGGCTCTGGAAACACCATATATTTT	CATSREWTGSGNTIYF
TRBV28	TRBJ1-5	NA	TRBD1	TGTGCCAGCAGCTGGGACAGCCGCAATCAGCCCCAGCATTTT	CASSWDSRNQPQHF
TRBV27	TRBJ2-5	NA	NA	TGTGCCAGCAGTTTAAAGTCGGGCCAAGAGACCCAGTACTTC	CASSLKSGQETQYF
TRBV27	TRBJ2-2	NA	NA	TGTGCCAGCAGTTTATCAGCCACCAACACCGGGGAGCTGTTTTTT	CASSLSATNTGELFF
TRBV7-2	TRBJ2-3	NA	TRBD2	TGTGCCAGCAGCGCAGCTAGCGGATCAGGTACGCAGTATTTT	CASSAASGSGTQYF
TRBV7-2	TRBJ2-2	once	TRBD1	TGTGCCAGCAGCTTAATGGGGACAGGGAACACCGGGGAGCTGTTTTTT	CASSLMGTGNTGELFF